What follows are 2 T cell receptor beta chains derived from one specimen sequenced in a study of blood T cells in healthy people across ages. Combining a sample-barcoded 5' primer with a J-beta primer mix, a second PCR ran for about 7 to 11 cycles. TCRdb re-analysed the 5' RACE reads in MiXCR, keeping a single row per CDR3 protein. The repertoire holds about 1,500,000 distinct CDR3 sequences, with approximately 40% as singletons. The sample comprised blood. The receptors derive from a woman under 30 in good health.

A single count supports this clonotype. The CDR3 coding sequence is TGTGCCAGCAGCGTACTCGGAGGGGTTCAGCCCCAGCATTTT. Translating gives CASSVLGGVQPQHF. This chain connects TRBV7-9 to TRBJ1-5, with D possibly matching TRBD1 (5 bases). V dropped 5 bases and J dropped 6 bases, with 14 bases sitting between them. The V gene's germline CDR1 is SEHNR and CDR2 FQNEAQ (reference sequence). This CDR3 contains 14 residues.

This clonotype was detected only a few times. This chain connects TRBV11-2 to TRBJ2-3; TRBD1 agrees at 11 bases. J lost 3 bases, V lost 3 bases, and 14 bases had no gene match. The V gene's germline CDR1 is SGHAT and CDR2 FQNNGV. The CDR3 spans 19 residues. In nucleotides, the CDR3 is TGTGCCAGCAGCTTTAGCCGGGACAGGGGGTGGTTCGAGACAGATACGCAGTATTTT. Protein sequence: CASSFSRDRGWFETDTQYF.